A single count supports the clone carrying this TCR beta chain. This specimen belongs to a study of blood T cell repertoires in COVID-19. The CDR3 length is 17 residues. Per the germline V gene, CDR1 is LNHDA and CDR2 is SQIVND (reference sequence). V shed 1 base and J shed 0 bases, with 10 bases lying between them. Researchers sorted participants into cohorts using their self-reported clinical history. Two negative PCRs, clearance, or symptom resolution had been documented for recovered Cohort 3 donors. TCRdb keeps only in-frame clones here, not all; method: immunoSEQ multiplex PCR. The top ten clones hold roughly a tenth of a sample with 300,000 to 350,000 clones, roughly 86% of them seen once.

This TCR came from a woman in her thirties who had recovered from COVID-19. Material: PBMCs or T cells enriched from blood (not recorded which). This chain links TRBV19 with TRBJ2-6; possible D gene TRBD1, 6 bases. The CDR3 DNA reads as TGTGCCAGTAGTATAGTCCGGGACAACTCTGGGGCCAACGTCCTGACTTTC. It encodes CASSIVRDNSGANVLTF.